What follows is one TCR beta chain and its context. Germline V gives CDR1 KGHSH, CDR2 LQKENI. The CDR3 sequence is 14 residues long. The V end was cut by 2 bases, the J end by 6 bases, with 13 bases between. This sample is part of a study of T cell changes during pregnancy in multiple sclerosis. Sequencing was performed with immunoSEQ multiplex PCR; in TCRdb, only in-frame clones are kept and a portion is missing. The sample lists approximately 90,000 clones; 91% were seen once. This sequence was found in a female donor in good health, enrolled as a control in a pregnancy study. This specimen was peripheral blood, taken after pregnancy. The chain joins TRBV18 to TRBJ1-2; D ambiguous. CDR3 sequence (DNA): TGTGCCAGCTCACCAGGTTCCACTATGGATGGCTACACCTTC. It yields the protein CASSPGSTMDGYTF.